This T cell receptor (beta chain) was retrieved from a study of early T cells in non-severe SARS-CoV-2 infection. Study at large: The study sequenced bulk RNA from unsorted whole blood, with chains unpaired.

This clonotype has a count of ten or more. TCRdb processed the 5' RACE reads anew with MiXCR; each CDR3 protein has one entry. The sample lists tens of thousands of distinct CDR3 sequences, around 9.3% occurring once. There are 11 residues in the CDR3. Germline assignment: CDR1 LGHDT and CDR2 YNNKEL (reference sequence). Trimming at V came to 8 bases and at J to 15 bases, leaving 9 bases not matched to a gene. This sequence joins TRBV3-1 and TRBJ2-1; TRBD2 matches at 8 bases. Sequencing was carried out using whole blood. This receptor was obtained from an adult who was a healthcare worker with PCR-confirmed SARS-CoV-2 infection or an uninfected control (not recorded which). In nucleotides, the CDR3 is TGTGCCAGCCTACGCGGGGGGCGGCCGTTCTTC. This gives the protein CASLRGGRPFF.